This is a list of T cell receptor beta chains from one sample in a study of T cells after posttransplantation cyclophosphamide. Repertoires were generated with immunoSEQ multiplex PCR, while TCRdb's copy carries only in-frame clones and drops some. The repertoire holds around 2,200 clones, with 81% as singletons. Sequencing used CD8+ T cells sorted from blood, obtained nearly 360 days after allogeneic stem cell transplant with posttransplant cyclophosphamide. The receptors come from a male patient between 45 and 59 years old who received an allogeneic stem cell transplant from a related donor and was CMV-positive. Some T cells may be transferred from the graft donor. Both conserved end residues are part of each CDR3. The D gene is left open where the match is weak. Expanded clones get a size class; other rows say once, few or many, or leave the size out.

abundance | d_gene | j_gene | v_gene | CDR3aa | CDR3nt
NA | NA | TRBJ1-2 | TRBV19 | CASSIFAQGMYGYTF | TGTGCCAGTAGTATCTTTGCTCAGGGGATGTATGGCTACACCTTC
few | NA | TRBJ2-1 | TRBV7-9 | CASHGLSSYNEQFF | TGTGCCAGCCATGGTCTTAGCTCCTACAATGAGCAGTTCTTC
once | TRBD2 | TRBJ2-5 | TRBV6-5 | CASSYSPGGSQETQYF | TGTGCCAGCAGTTACTCTCCGGGGGGGAGTCAAGAGACCCAGTACTTC
NA | TRBD1 | TRBJ2-2 | TRBV5-1 | CASSLGDWTGLTTGELFF | TGCGCCAGCAGCTTGGGGGACTGGACAGGGTTGACCACCGGGGAGCTGTTTTTT
NA | NA | TRBJ1-2 | TRBV9 | CASSVVSGGTDYGYTF | TGTGCCAGCAGCGTAGTGTCCGGGGGGACGGACTATGGCTACACCTTC
few | TRBD1 | TRBJ2-7 | TRBV6-1 | CASDKERTGGHEQYF | TGTGCCAGCGATAAAGAACGGACAGGGGGGCACGAGCAGTACTTC
NA | TRBD2 | TRBJ2-3 | TRBV7-8 | CASSSGLASTDTQYF | TGTGCCAGCAGCTCCGGACTAGCAAGCACAGATACGCAGTATTTT
few | TRBD1 | TRBJ1-3 | TRBV9 | CASSGRQGNGNTIYF | TGTGCCAGCAGCGGGAGACAGGGTAATGGAAACACCATATATTTT
NA | TRBD2 | TRBJ2-1 | TRBV27 | CASSPRTSGGASEQFF | TGTGCCAGCAGTCCCAGGACTAGCGGGGGGGCCTCTGAGCAGTTCTTC
NA | NA | TRBJ2-7 | TRBV7-9 | CASSSPSGVYEQYF | TGTGCCAGCAGCTCCCCCTCAGGGGTCTACGAGCAGTACTTC
NA | NA | TRBJ1-1 | TRBV9 | CASSPRTATEAFF | TGTGCCAGCAGCCCAAGGACAGCCACTGAAGCTTTCTTT
NA | TRBD2 | TRBJ2-2 | TRBV10-3 | CATGTSGHTGELFF | TGTGCCACGGGGACTAGCGGTCACACCGGGGAGCTGTTTTTT
few | NA | TRBJ1-2 | TRBV4-3 | CASSQDLAPGYGYTF | TGCGCCAGCAGCCAAGATCTGGCCCCGGGGTATGGCTACACCTTC
NA | TRBD1 | TRBJ1-6 | TRBV14 | CASSQDPGTGGSSPLHF | TGTGCCAGCAGCCAAGATCCGGGGACAGGGGGTAGTTCACCCCTCCACTTT
NA | NA | TRBJ1-5 | TRBV6-4 | CASRGYGGLASDQPQHF | TGTGCCAGCAGGGGGTACGGGGGGCTAGCTTCAGATCAGCCCCAGCATTTT